This entry concerns a single T cell receptor beta chain. This sample is drawn from a study of cytomegalovirus exposure and HLA in healthy donors. Between the trimmed V and J ends, which lost 4 bases and 0 bases, there was a span of 10 bases. Germline-derived CDR1 and CDR2 are SGHNT and YYREEE (reference sequence). This CDR3 is 14 amino acids long. Sequencing used immunoSEQ multiplex PCR; TCRdb keeps in-frame clones, though not all of them. The sample gives 150,000 to 200,000 clones, about 89% of which show up once; about 2.5% is in the top ten. This chain links TRBV5-4 with TRBJ1-2, with D perhaps matching TRBD1 (6 bases). The clonotype originates from a man younger than 30 in good health and CMV-seropositive. The sample consisted of PBMCs. The CDR3 sequence is CASSPGQTNYGYTF. In nucleotides, the CDR3 is TGTGCCAGCAGCCCTGGACAGACTAACTATGGCTACACCTTC.